A selection of T cell receptor beta chains follows, all from one sample in a study of shared clonotypes between healthy human individuals. Clones were read by immunoSEQ multiplex PCR, and TCRdb kept only the in-frame ones, dropping some. Of some 2,500,000 clones in the sample, about 90% were seen once. The sample taken for sequencing was naive CD4+ T cells from PBMCs. Source of these receptors: a man younger than 35 in good health. Some clones in this sample may be carry-over from other donors' samples. CDR3s include the opening cysteine and the closing phenylalanine or tryptophan. A D gene is named only where the DNA matches it firmly. Clone sizes are given selectively: once, few, many, or a class where the clone is expanded.

j_call	d_call	clone_size	v_call	cdr3_aa	cdr3_nt
TRBJ1-5	NA	NA	TRBV7-9	CASSLVGGDDQPQHF	TGTGCCAGCAGCTTGGTAGGGGGTGACGATCAGCCCCAGCATTTT
TRBJ1-4	NA	NA	TRBV7-2	CASRLGRTGEKLFF	TGTGCCAGCAGGTTAGGAAGGACCGGTGAAAAACTGTTTTTT
TRBJ2-2	TRBD2	NA	TRBV5-1	CASSDRTSGRPGELFF	TGCGCCAGCAGCGATCGGACTAGCGGGAGACCCGGGGAGCTGTTTTTT
TRBJ2-7	TRBD1	NA	TRBV14	CASSQVDRSGEQYF	TGTGCCAGCAGCCAAGTGGACAGGTCCGGCGAGCAGTACTTC
TRBJ2-3	NA	once	TRBV7-9	CASSLSRTSTDTQYF	TGTGCCAGCAGCTTGTCGCGGACTAGCACAGATACGCAGTATTTT
TRBJ1-2	TRBD1	NA	TRBV6-1	CASQKDRGDNYGYTF	TGTGCCAGTCAGAAGGACAGGGGCGATAACTATGGCTACACCTTC
TRBJ2-7	TRBD1	NA	TRBV19	CASSRDSNYEQYF	TGTGCCAGTAGCCGGGACAGTAACTACGAGCAGTACTTC
TRBJ2-1	TRBD1	NA	TRBV27	CASSPFGDSSYNEQFF	TGTGCCAGCAGTCCCTTCGGGGACAGCTCCTACAATGAGCAGTTCTTC
TRBJ2-3	NA	NA	TRBV7-2	CASSTRRWTDTQYF	TGTGCCAGCAGCACCCGTCGGTGGACAGATACGCAGTATTTT
TRBJ2-7	TRBD2	once	TRBV5-4	CASKKGLAGEDEQYF	TGTGCCAGCAAGAAAGGACTAGCGGGAGAAGACGAGCAGTACTTC
TRBJ1-2	NA	NA	TRBV18	CASSPAGAPGYGYTF	TGTGCCAGCTCACCTGCAGGGGCCCCAGGCTATGGCTACACCTTC
TRBJ2-7	NA	NA	TRBV6-1	CASREWDEQYF	TGTGCCAGCAGAGAGTGGGACGAGCAGTACTTC
TRBJ2-1	NA	NA	TRBV7-2	CASSLAGYEQFF	TGTGCCAGCAGCTTAGCCGGGTATGAGCAGTTCTTC
TRBJ2-3	NA	NA	TRBV9	CASSLRVATDTQYF	TGTGCCAGCAGTCTTCGGGTAGCGACAGATACGCAGTATTTT
TRBJ2-3	TRBD2	once	TRBV7-9	CASSAIGTSGSTDTQYF	TGTGCCAGCAGCGCAATAGGGACTAGCGGGAGCACAGATACGCAGTATTTT
TRBJ1-4	NA	NA	TRBV5-1	CASSLGGDHEKLFF	TGCGCCAGCAGCTTGGGGGGTGACCATGAAAAACTGTTTTTT
TRBJ1-4	NA	NA	TRBV10-3	CAISEGGGFEKLFF	TGTGCCATCAGTGAAGGAGGGGGATTTGAAAAACTGTTTTTT
TRBJ1-4	NA	NA	TRBV10-1	CASSERVLRDDEKLFF	TGCGCCAGCAGTGAGCGAGTTCTCAGGGATGACGAAAAACTGTTTTTT
TRBJ2-7	NA	NA	TRBV11-1	CATRRGTWGYEQYF	TGTGCCACGAGGAGGGGAACCTGGGGCTACGAGCAGTACTTC
TRBJ2-7	NA	NA	TRBV4-3	CASSQGRGRGYEQYF	TGCGCCAGCAGCCAGGGGCGGGGGAGGGGGTACGAGCAGTACTTC
TRBJ2-7	TRBD1	NA	TRBV13	CASSRPKGDRGIGEQYF	TGTGCCAGCAGCCGACCAAAAGGGGACAGGGGCATCGGAGAGCAGTACTTC
TRBJ1-4	NA	NA	TRBV5-1	CASSLAEGGSEKLFF	TGCGCCAGCAGCTTGGCCGAGGGGGGAAGTGAAAAACTGTTTTTT
TRBJ2-5	TRBD2	NA	TRBV30	CAWAPLQGLAGGEQYF	TGTGCCTGGGCGCCTTTACAGGGACTAGCGGGCGGGGAGCAGTACTTC
TRBJ1-3	NA	NA	TRBV7-3	CASSLGVSGNTIYF	TGTGCCAGCAGCCTCGGAGTCTCTGGAAACACCATATATTTT